A selection of T cell receptor beta chains follows, all from one sample in a study of cytomegalovirus exposure and HLA in healthy donors. Assay: immunoSEQ multiplex PCR; the TCRdb copy retains only in-frame clones and omits some. The repertoire consists of approximately 120,000 clones, with 69% occurring once and the leading ten covering 5.4%. Sequenced: PBMCs. Receptors were obtained from a woman aged 70-85 years in good health and CMV-seropositive. The CDR3 runs from the conserved cysteine through the conserved F or W. A D gene is named only where the DNA matches it firmly. The listing skips clone size in some rows; elsewhere it reads once, few, many or a size class.

clone_size j_call d_call v_call cdr3_nt cdr3_aa
. TRBJ1-2 TRBD1 TRBV4-3 TGCGCCAGCAGCCGACAGGGGGAAGGGATCTATGGCTACACCTTC CASSRQGEGIYGYTF
. TRBJ1-5 . TRBV6-6 TGTGCCAGCAGTCCTGACATGCCCCAGCATTTT CASSPDMPQHF
. TRBJ1-2 . TRBV6-1 TGTGCCAGCAGGACGGGGGGGGCAGAATATGGCTACACCTTC CASRTGGAEYGYTF
. TRBJ2-5 TRBD2 TRBV7-6 TGTGCCAGCAGCTTAGGAGGGAGCGGGGGGAATACGTACCAAGAGACCCAGTACTTC CASSLGGSGGNTYQETQYF
. TRBJ2-3 . TRBV20-1 TGCAGTGGTGGAGTGGGAGATACGCAGTATTTT CSGGVGDTQYF
. TRBJ2-7 TRBD1 TRBV27 TGTGCCAGCAGCAATTCCGGGACAGGGGTCAGCGAGCAGTACTTC CASSNSGTGVSEQYF
. TRBJ2-7 . TRBV4-2 TGTGCCAGCAGCCAATCTAGGACAGCCTCCTACGAGCAGTACTTC CASSQSRTASYEQYF
. TRBJ1-1 . TRBV7-9 TGTGCCAGCAGCTTAGACGTAGTATCGACTGAAGCTTTCTTT CASSLDVVSTEAFF
. TRBJ1-2 . TRBV13 TGTGCCAGCAGCATAGACAGGACCCTTGGTGGCTACACCTTC CASSIDRTLGGYTF
. TRBJ2-3 . TRBV30 TGTGCCTGGAGTGTAGGAGTTCGGTCCGGCACAGATACGCAGTATTTT CAWSVGVRSGTDTQYF
. TRBJ2-7 TRBD2 TRBV2 TGTGCCGGTAAGAGGGCTGCGGGGGAACCGTACTTC CAGKRAAGEPYF
. TRBJ2-7 . TRBV6-5 TGTGCCAGCAGTTACGGCCGAACAAACGAGCAGTACTTC CASSYGRTNEQYF
. TRBJ2-3 TRBD2 TRBV27 TGTGCCAGCAGTTTGCCCTATACTAGCGGGGGGGCCCCAGATACGCAGTATTTT CASSLPYTSGGAPDTQYF
few TRBJ2-7 TRBD1 TRBV10-1 TGCGCCAGCAGCAGAAAGGGACAGGCCCCCTACGAGCAGTACTTC CASSRKGQAPYEQYF
. TRBJ1-2 TRBD1 TRBV5-4 TGTGCCAGCAGCTTGGATCTCGGACAGGGCACTAACTATGGCTACACCTTC CASSLDLGQGTNYGYTF
. TRBJ1-1 TRBD1 TRBV7-9 TGTGCCAGCAGCCACGGACAGGGGAACACTGAAGCTTTCTTT CASSHGQGNTEAFF
. TRBJ2-2 . TRBV30 TGTGCCTGGAGGACGGGATGGACCGGGGAGCTGTTTTTT CAWRTGWTGELFF
. TRBJ1-1 . TRBV9 TGTGCCAGCAGCGGCGGCCTTAACACTGAAGCTTTCTTT CASSGGLNTEAFF
. TRBJ2-7 . TRBV20-1 TGCAGTGCTAGGAACCAATTCGAGCAGTACTTC CSARNQFEQYF
. TRBJ2-5 TRBD2 TRBV7-9 TGTGCCAGCAGCTTTAGCGGGGGGGCGCGGGAGACCCAGTACTTC CASSFSGGARETQYF
few TRBJ1-5 TRBD1 TRBV10-3 TGTGCCATCAGTGAGTTTGACAGGGCGGGCAATCAGCCCCAGCATTTT CAISEFDRAGNQPQHF
. TRBJ2-2 . TRBV5-5 TGTGCCAGCAGCTCCTCGAACACCGGGGAGCTGTTTTTT CASSSSNTGELFF
. TRBJ2-3 . TRBV5-8 TGTGCCAGCAGCTTGACTCTGAGCACAGATACGCAGTATTTT CASSLTLSTDTQYF
. TRBJ1-2 . TRBV30 TGTGCCTTCCAGTATGTGAACTATGGTTACACCTTC CAFQYVNYGYTF
. TRBJ1-5 . TRBV11-3 TGTGCCAGCAGCCCGATACGGGCCCAGCATTTT CASSPIRAQHF
. TRBJ1-2 TRBD1 TRBV10-3 TGTGCCATCACCCCGACAGGGGGCTTAGATGGCTACACCTTC CAITPTGGLDGYTF
few TRBJ1-1 TRBD1 TRBV30 TGTGCCTGGAGGGGACAGCCGAACACTGAAGCTTTCTTT CAWRGQPNTEAFF
. TRBJ1-1 . TRBV30 TGTGCCTGGACCACAGGGTCAACAATTGAAGCTTTCTTT CAWTTGSTIEAFF
. TRBJ2-7 TRBD1 TRBV5-1 TGCGCCAGCAGCGACGGGACAGTTACCTACGAGCAGTACTTC CASSDGTVTYEQYF
. TRBJ1-4 . TRBV30 TGTGCCTGGGGCGGGAGTCTAAATGAAAAACTGTTTTTT CAWGGSLNEKLFF
. TRBJ1-2 TRBD1 TRBV10-2 TGCGCCTGCGAAAACGGACAGGGGGATAACTATGGCTACACCTTC CACENGQGDNYGYTF
. TRBJ2-1 . TRBV7-2 TGTGCCAGCAGTCAAGCCCAGGGGCTGGGGGAGCAGTTCTTC CASSQAQGLGEQFF
. TRBJ2-4 TRBD2 TRBV18 TGTGCCAGCTCACCACTGGGACTAGCGGGGGGCAAAAACATTCAGTACTTC CASSPLGLAGGKNIQYF
. TRBJ1-6 TRBD1 TRBV6-5 TGTGCCAGCAGCCCCGACAGGGGTAATTCACCCCTCCACTTT CASSPDRGNSPLHF
. TRBJ1-2 . TRBV7-2 TGTGCCAGCAGCCCGGTCTCTAACTATGGCTACACCTTC CASSPVSNYGYTF
. TRBJ2-7 TRBD2 TRBV18 TGTGCCAGCTCAATCGGACTAGCCTCCTACGAGCAGTACTTC CASSIGLASYEQYF
. TRBJ1-2 . TRBV10-2 TGCGCCAGCAGTCAGTTTATCCCCACGGTCTATGGCTACACCTTC CASSQFIPTVYGYTF
. TRBJ1-3 TRBD1 TRBV7-2 TGTGCCAGCAGCCCAACCGGGACAGGGGGAAACACCATATATTTT CASSPTGTGGNTIYF
. TRBJ2-5 TRBD2 TRBV6-6 TGTGCCAGCACTGGGACTAGCGGTAGGGAGACCCAGTACTTC CASTGTSGRETQYF
few TRBJ2-1 . TRBV5-4 TGTGCCAGCAGCCCCTGGGTGGCGGATGAGCAGTTCTTC CASSPWVADEQFF
once TRBJ1-1 TRBD1 TRBV2 TGTGCCAGCAGTTCCCAGGGGGGATCTTCCGAAGCTTTCTTT CASSSQGGSSEAFF
few TRBJ1-2 TRBD1 TRBV18 TGTGCCAGCTCACTACGACAGGGGACTGATGGCTACACCTTC CASSLRQGTDGYTF
once TRBJ1-3 . TRBV5-1 TGCGCCAGCAGCTCGGGGGGTACCGGAAACACCATATATTTT CASSSGGTGNTIYF
. TRBJ1-1 TRBD1 TRBV27 TGTGCCAGCAGGGACAGGGGGCGAAGGACTGAAGCTTTCTTT CASRDRGRRTEAFF
. TRBJ2-7 . TRBV5-1 TGCGCCAGCAGCACCGGACAGGGAGGGCCCTACGAGCAGTACTTC CASSTGQGGPYEQYF
. TRBJ1-6 TRBD1 TRBV10-3 TGTGCCACGCTAGGACAGGTCGAGGATTCACCCCTCCACTTT CATLGQVEDSPLHF
. TRBJ2-3 . TRBV9 TGTGCCAGCAGCCCCCCGACTTCCACAGATACGCAGTATTTT CASSPPTSTDTQYF
. TRBJ2-3 TRBD1 TRBV5-1 TGCGCCAGCAGCAGCAAGCGACAGGGGGCGCAGACAGATACGCAGTATTTT CASSSKRQGAQTDTQYF